These T cell receptor beta chains were read from a single sample in a study of blood T cell repertoires in COVID-19. Data came from immunoSEQ multiplex PCR; TCRdb stores just in-frame clones and leaves some out. The sample has around 95,000 clones; around four fifths are singletons. Sequenced sample: peripheral blood. Source of these receptors: a man aged 70 or older with active or convalescent COVID-19. Each CDR3 is given with its conserved first and last residue. Fields, in order: D gene, J gene, clone size, V gene, CDR3 DNA, CDR3 protein. The D gene is left open where the match is weak. The listing skips clone size in some rows; elsewhere it reads once, few, many or a size class.

D gene: TRBD1
J gene: TRBJ1-2
clone size: .
V gene: TRBV4-1
CDR3 DNA: TGCGCCAGCAGCCAAGAACAGGGGTACTATGGCTACACCTTC
CDR3 protein: CASSQEQGYYGYTF

D gene: .
J gene: TRBJ1-5
clone size: once
V gene: TRBV7-9
CDR3 DNA: TGTGCCAGCAGCAAGGATGGGGCGGACAATCAGCCCCAGCATTTT
CDR3 protein: CASSKDGADNQPQHF

D gene: .
J gene: TRBJ1-6
clone size: .
V gene: TRBV6-5
CDR3 DNA: TGTGCCAGCAGTTATGGGCTCACTTATAATTCACCCCTCCACTTT
CDR3 protein: CASSYGLTYNSPLHF

D gene: TRBD1
J gene: TRBJ2-2
clone size: .
V gene: TRBV5-1
CDR3 DNA: TGCGCCAGCAGCTGGGGACAGGGGGCAGGCGGGGAGCTGTTTTTT
CDR3 protein: CASSWGQGAGGELFF

D gene: .
J gene: TRBJ2-6
clone size: .
V gene: TRBV4-1
CDR3 DNA: TGCGCCAGCAGCCCAGGGGGGTCAGGCTCCACTGGGGCCAACGTCCTGACTTTC
CDR3 protein: CASSPGGSGSTGANVLTF

D gene: TRBD2
J gene: TRBJ2-7
clone size: .
V gene: TRBV13
CDR3 DNA: TGTGCCAGCAGCTTAGGCGGTTCTAGCGGGGTGGCCCTCCTCGAGCAGTACTTC
CDR3 protein: CASSLGGSSGVALLEQYF

D gene: .
J gene: TRBJ2-1
clone size: .
V gene: TRBV29-1
CDR3 DNA: TGCAGCGTTCCGTGGGCGGGATCATTCTACAATGAGCAGTTCTTC
CDR3 protein: CSVPWAGSFYNEQFF

D gene: TRBD2
J gene: TRBJ2-2
clone size: few
V gene: TRBV29-1
CDR3 DNA: TGCAGCGTTTTCCTAGCGGGAGCCTCCGGGGAGCTGTTTTTT
CDR3 protein: CSVFLAGASGELFF

D gene: .
J gene: TRBJ2-5
clone size: .
V gene: TRBV3-1/TRBV3-2
CDR3 DNA: TGTGCCAGCAGCCAAGGAGGCGGGTGGTACCAAGAGACCCAGTACTTC
CDR3 protein: CASSQGGGWYQETQYF

D gene: TRBD2
J gene: TRBJ2-2
clone size: .
V gene: TRBV15
CDR3 DNA: TGTGCCACCAGCAGACTAGCGGAAGCCGGGGAGCTGTTTTTT
CDR3 protein: CATSRLAEAGELFF

D gene: .
J gene: TRBJ2-4
clone size: .
V gene: TRBV6-4
CDR3 DNA: TGTGCCAGCAGCAGAGGTTGCCTTCAGTACTTC
CDR3 protein: CASSRGCLQYF

D gene: TRBD2
J gene: TRBJ2-5
clone size: .
V gene: TRBV7-7
CDR3 DNA: TGTGCCAGCAGCTTAGGAGCGGGGGGTATAAGTCAAGAGACCCAGTACTTC
CDR3 protein: CASSLGAGGISQETQYF

D gene: .
J gene: TRBJ1-2
clone size: .
V gene: TRBV10-3
CDR3 DNA: TGTGCCGCTCGGAACAGGGACAACTATGGCTACACCTTC
CDR3 protein: CAARNRDNYGYTF

D gene: TRBD1
J gene: TRBJ1-2
clone size: few
V gene: TRBV19
CDR3 DNA: TGTGCCAGTTCGGACAGGGGGAATGGCTACACCTTC
CDR3 protein: CASSDRGNGYTF

D gene: TRBD2
J gene: TRBJ2-7
clone size: .
V gene: TRBV28
CDR3 DNA: TGTGCCAGCAGTTTACATGTGGCGGGGGTGCAGTACTTC
CDR3 protein: CASSLHVAGVQYF

D gene: .
J gene: TRBJ1-2
clone size: .
V gene: TRBV9
CDR3 DNA: TGTGCCAGCAGCGTAGGGGGAGGGGCACGACAGCCCTATGGCTACACCTTC
CDR3 protein: CASSVGGGARQPYGYTF

D gene: .
J gene: TRBJ1-3
clone size: .
V gene: TRBV3-1/TRBV3-2
CDR3 DNA: TGTGCCAGCAGCCCCTCCGGAGGGCAAGGAAACACCATATATTTT
CDR3 protein: CASSPSGGQGNTIYF

D gene: TRBD1
J gene: TRBJ2-6
clone size: .
V gene: TRBV18
CDR3 DNA: TGTGCCAGCTCACCAACAGGGGGCGCCTCTGGGGCCAACGTCCTGACTTTC
CDR3 protein: CASSPTGGASGANVLTF

D gene: TRBD2
J gene: TRBJ2-7
clone size: once
V gene: TRBV10-3
CDR3 DNA: TGTGCCATCAGACCAGCGGGAGGGTCCGGCGAGCAGTACTTC
CDR3 protein: CAIRPAGGSGEQYF

D gene: TRBD1
J gene: TRBJ1-2
clone size: .
V gene: TRBV19
CDR3 DNA: TGTGCCAGTAGGATTGGGCCCCTTGACAGGGCGAGTGGCTACACCTTC
CDR3 protein: CASRIGPLDRASGYTF

D gene: TRBD1
J gene: TRBJ2-7
clone size: .
V gene: TRBV7-8
CDR3 DNA: TGTGCCAGCAGCTTATCGGGACAGGTGCCGGGCGAGCAGTACTTC
CDR3 protein: CASSLSGQVPGEQYF

D gene: .
J gene: TRBJ2-4
clone size: .
V gene: TRBV6-5
CDR3 DNA: TGTGCCAGCAGTCAGCTCCGGGGGGCCCTGTTCTTC
CDR3 protein: CASSQLRGALFF

D gene: TRBD1
J gene: TRBJ1-5
clone size: .
V gene: TRBV7-8
CDR3 DNA: TGTGCCAGCAGCTTAGACAGGGGTGCTCCCCAGCATTTT
CDR3 protein: CASSLDRGAPQHF

D gene: .
J gene: TRBJ2-3
clone size: .
V gene: TRBV6-5
CDR3 DNA: TGTGCCAGCAAGGAGGGTGCCACAGATACGCAGTATTTT
CDR3 protein: CASKEGATDTQYF

D gene: .
J gene: TRBJ2-4
clone size: .
V gene: TRBV27
CDR3 DNA: TGTGCCAGCAGTACCCTTGGAGCCCTTACAGCGGGTGCCAAAAACATTCAGTACTTC
CDR3 protein: CASSTLGALTAGAKNIQYF

D gene: .
J gene: TRBJ1-1
clone size: .
V gene: TRBV5-5
CDR3 DNA: TGTGCCAGCAGCTTGGGGACGGGGGTCGCTGAAGCTTTCTTT
CDR3 protein: CASSLGTGVAEAFF

D gene: .
J gene: TRBJ2-3
clone size: .
V gene: TRBV25-1
CDR3 DNA: TGTGCCAGCAGTGAAACAAGGGGTTTCACAGATACGCAGTATTTT
CDR3 protein: CASSETRGFTDTQYF

D gene: TRBD1
J gene: TRBJ2-2
clone size: .
V gene: TRBV4-2
CDR3 DNA: TGTGCCAGCAGCCCTCCTCGACAGGGGGCGAGCACCGGGGAGCTGTTTTTT
CDR3 protein: CASSPPRQGASTGELFF

D gene: TRBD2
J gene: TRBJ2-2
clone size: .
V gene: TRBV4-2
CDR3 DNA: TGTGCCAGCAGCCAAGATGTAGCGGGAGGGCCGACCGGGGAGCTGTTTTTT
CDR3 protein: CASSQDVAGGPTGELFF

D gene: .
J gene: TRBJ1-2
clone size: few
V gene: TRBV19
CDR3 DNA: TGTGCCAGTAGTGGCGGGGGTAGGAGGAACTATGGCTACACCTTC
CDR3 protein: CASSGGGRRNYGYTF

D gene: .
J gene: TRBJ1-2
clone size: few
V gene: TRBV5-1
CDR3 DNA: TGCGCCAGCAGCTTGGAAACCGGGACAAACTATGGCTACACCTTC
CDR3 protein: CASSLETGTNYGYTF

D gene: TRBD2
J gene: TRBJ2-1
clone size: .
V gene: TRBV5-1
CDR3 DNA: TGCGCCAGCAGCTTGGGGCCTAGCGGGATGGATGAGCAGTTCTTC
CDR3 protein: CASSLGPSGMDEQFF

D gene: TRBD2
J gene: TRBJ2-7
clone size: .
V gene: TRBV6-5
CDR3 DNA: TGTGCCAGCAGTTACAGGCCTAGCGGACCCTACGAGCAGTACTTC
CDR3 protein: CASSYRPSGPYEQYF

D gene: .
J gene: TRBJ1-2
clone size: .
V gene: TRBV30
CDR3 DNA: TGTGCCTCTCGCGAGGGGGGGGCGGGCCGTTATGGCTACACCTTC
CDR3 protein: CASREGGAGRYGYTF

D gene: TRBD2
J gene: TRBJ2-7
clone size: .
V gene: TRBV5-1
CDR3 DNA: TGCGCCAGCAGCTTGGCATCGCGGGGGTCCTCCTACGAGCAGTACTTC
CDR3 protein: CASSLASRGSSYEQYF

D gene: TRBD1
J gene: TRBJ1-5
clone size: .
V gene: TRBV15
CDR3 DNA: TGTGCCACCAGCAGAGGTGCAGTGGGACAGGGAAATCAGCCCCAGCATTTT
CDR3 protein: CATSRGAVGQGNQPQHF

D gene: .
J gene: TRBJ1-2
clone size: .
V gene: TRBV28
CDR3 DNA: TGTGCCAGCAGTCTTCTCGGAGAGTCCGGCTACACCTTC
CDR3 protein: CASSLLGESGYTF

D gene: TRBD1
J gene: TRBJ2-7
clone size: .
V gene: TRBV28
CDR3 DNA: TGTGCCAGCAGTCCCGCAGGGGGCCTGAGCTCCTACGAGCAGTACTTC
CDR3 protein: CASSPAGGLSSYEQYF

D gene: TRBD2
J gene: TRBJ2-3
clone size: .
V gene: TRBV3-1/TRBV3-2
CDR3 DNA: TGTGCCAGCAGCCAAGGGGGGACTAGCGGGGCAAGTGGCACAGATACGCAGTATTTT
CDR3 protein: CASSQGGTSGASGTDTQYF

D gene: TRBD1
J gene: TRBJ2-4
clone size: .
V gene: TRBV24-1
CDR3 DNA: TGTGCCACCAGTGAAGGACAGGGCGGAAACATTCAGTACTTC
CDR3 protein: CATSEGQGGNIQYF

D gene: .
J gene: TRBJ1-1
clone size: .
V gene: TRBV6-5
CDR3 DNA: TGTGCCAGCAGTTACGGACTCGTCACTGAAGCTTTCTTT
CDR3 protein: CASSYGLVTEAFF

D gene: TRBD1
J gene: TRBJ2-1
clone size: .
V gene: TRBV5-1
CDR3 DNA: TGCGCCAGCAGCCAAATTCAGACAGGGGGCGATGAGCAGTTCTTC
CDR3 protein: CASSQIQTGGDEQFF

D gene: TRBD1
J gene: TRBJ1-1
clone size: .
V gene: TRBV24-1
CDR3 DNA: TGTGCCACCAGTGCTTGGGACAGCACTGAAGCTTTCTTT
CDR3 protein: CATSAWDSTEAFF

D gene: .
J gene: TRBJ1-1
clone size: .
V gene: TRBV6-5
CDR3 DNA: TGTGCCAGCACCAACCTCACAGGTGAAGCTTTCTTT
CDR3 protein: CASTNLTGEAFF

D gene: TRBD1
J gene: TRBJ1-4
clone size: .
V gene: TRBV7-8
CDR3 DNA: TGTGCCAGCAGCTTAGGGACAGGGGGGGAAAAACTGTTTTTT
CDR3 protein: CASSLGTGGEKLFF

D gene: TRBD1
J gene: TRBJ1-3
clone size: .
V gene: TRBV4-3
CDR3 DNA: TGCGCCAGCAGTCGGACAGGGAGTGGAAACACCATATATTTT
CDR3 protein: CASSRTGSGNTIYF

D gene: TRBD1
J gene: TRBJ2-7
clone size: .
V gene: TRBV5-6
CDR3 DNA: TGTGCCAGCAGCCTACGGACAGGGGGGGTGCCCCAGCAGTACTTC
CDR3 protein: CASSLRTGGVPQQYF

D gene: TRBD1
J gene: TRBJ1-1
clone size: .
V gene: TRBV30
CDR3 DNA: TGTGCCGCCTCTCTGACAGGGGTCGGCACTGAAGCTTTCTTT
CDR3 protein: CAASLTGVGTEAFF

D gene: TRBD1
J gene: TRBJ1-5
clone size: few
V gene: TRBV7-2
CDR3 DNA: TGTGCCAGCAGCACCCGAGGACAGGGGTATCAGCCCCAGCATTTT
CDR3 protein: CASSTRGQGYQPQHF